This is a list of T cell receptor beta chains from one sample in a study of OX40 agonist ivuxolimab in advanced cancers. This table comes from immunoSEQ multiplex PCR, and its TCRdb copy is limited to in-frame clones, with some not included. The profile shows about 84,000 clones, roughly 89% of them singletons. The starting material was CD4+ or CD8+ T cells sorted from blood, obtained in a trial of the OX40 agonist ivuxolimab. The receptors originated from an adult with an advanced solid tumor such as melanoma, head and neck, liver or kidney cancer. The CDR3 runs from the conserved cysteine through the conserved F or W. The D gene is left open where the match is weak. Clone size, where shown, is once, few, many, or a class for clones that have expanded.

abundance	d_gene	v_gene	len	j_gene	CDR3aa	CDR3nt
once	-	TRBV6-6	12	TRBJ2-3	CASSYLTDTQYF	TGTGCCAGCAGTTACCTCACAGATACGCAGTATTTT
-	-	TRBV5-4	19	TRBJ1-2	CASSLDRGVGVNRGYGYTF	TGTGCCAGCAGCTTGGACCGTGGAGTTGGGGTTAATAGGGGCTATGGCTACACCTTC
-	TRBD2	TRBV2	14	TRBJ2-7	CASRTSGTTYEQYF	TGTGCCAGCAGGACTAGCGGAACAACCTACGAGCAGTACTTC
-	-	TRBV5-4	15	TRBJ1-2	CASSPNTGWEGGYTF	TGTGCCAGCAGCCCCAATACCGGTTGGGAGGGTGGCTACACCTTC
-	-	TRBV30	11	TRBJ1-2	CAWSQNYGYTF	TGTGCCTGGAGTCAAAACTATGGCTACACCTTC
-	-	TRBV6-1	13	TRBJ2-1	CASFRGAGNEQFF	TGTGCCAGCTTCAGGGGCGCGGGCAATGAGCAGTTCTTC
once	-	TRBV7-9	15	TRBJ2-3	CASSPLGDSTDTQYF	TGTGCCAGCAGCCCCCTCGGGGATTCCACAGATACGCAGTATTTT
-	TRBD1	TRBV5-4	14	TRBJ2-7	CASSLGQGGYEQYF	TGTGCCAGCAGCTTGGGACAGGGGGGCTACGAGCAGTACTTC
-	-	TRBV4-1	16	TRBJ1-2	CASSQDSGGLGYGYTF	TGCGCCAGCAGCCAAGATTCGGGGGGGCTAGGCTATGGCTACACCTTC
-	-	TRBV7-6	14	TRBJ2-2	CASSLGANTGELFF	TGTGCCAGCAGCTTAGGAGCCAACACCGGGGAGCTGTTTTTT
-	-	TRBV2	13	TRBJ2-3	CASSSTSSDTQYF	TGTGCCAGCAGTTCAACTAGCTCAGATACGCAGTATTTT
-	-	TRBV15	16	TRBJ1-5	CATSRDPDSINWPQHF	TGTGCCACCAGCAGAGACCCGGACAGCATCAATTGGCCCCAGCATTTT
-	TRBD1	TRBV6-6	16	TRBJ1-3	CASRDRGGFGGNTIYF	TGTGCCAGCAGGGACAGGGGGGGCTTCGGTGGAAACACCATATATTTT
-	-	TRBV7-2	16	TRBJ1-2	CASASRSGGANYGYTF	TGTGCCAGCGCCTCCCGATCGGGGGGAGCTAACTATGGCTACACCTTC
-	-	TRBV19	16	TRBJ1-1	CASSIGYQDLNTEAFF	TGTGCCAGTAGTATAGGATATCAGGATCTGAACACTGAAGCTTTCTTT
-	-	TRBV6-6	15	TRBJ2-5	CASSSQGGSWETQYF	TGTGCCAGCAGTTCCCAGGGGGGGTCTTGGGAGACCCAGTACTTC
-	-	TRBV19	13	TRBJ2-7	CASSTGARYEQYF	TGTGCCAGTAGTACCGGGGCACGATACGAGCAGTACTTC
-	-	TRBV7-9	15	TRBJ2-3	CASSPGAVFGDTQYF	TGTGCCAGCAGCCCCGGAGCCGTGTTCGGTGATACGCAGTATTTT
-	-	TRBV4-2	18	TRBJ2-5	CASSQYLAAGYFGETQYF	TGTGCCAGCAGCCAATACTTAGCGGCAGGGTATTTCGGAGAGACCCAGTACTTC
-	TRBD2	TRBV7-9	14	TRBJ2-5	CASSLVAGVETQYF	TGTGCCAGCAGCTTAGTTGCGGGGGTAGAGACCCAGTACTTC
few	-	TRBV6-5	14	TRBJ2-3	CASSYRQGTDTQYF	TGTGCCAGCAGTTACCGGCAGGGGACAGATACGCAGTATTTT
-	-	TRBV10-3	15	TRBJ1-2	CAISESGAGYYGYTF	TGTGCCATCAGTGAGTCAGGAGCCGGGTACTATGGCTACACCTTC
-	TRBD2	TRBV4-3	18	TRBJ2-5	CASSQDFLAEIPVETQYF	TGCGCCAGCAGCCAAGACTTCCTAGCGGAGATCCCCGTTGAGACCCAGTACTTC
-	-	TRBV7-9	13	TRBJ1-1	CASRTLSNTEAFF	TGTGCCAGCCGGACTCTCTCTAACACTGAAGCTTTCTTT
-	-	TRBV7-9	14	TRBJ2-1	CASSFDRNYNEQFF	TGTGCCAGCAGCTTCGACAGGAACTACAATGAGCAGTTCTTC
few	-	TRBV5-4	11	TRBJ1-3	CASSSGNTIYF	TGTGCCAGCAGCTCTGGAAACACCATATATTTT
-	TRBD1	TRBV2	17	TRBJ1-5	CASSGTQGAWGNQPQHF	TGTGCCAGCAGTGGCACACAGGGGGCTTGGGGCAATCAGCCCCAGCATTTT
-	-	TRBV6-5	15	TRBJ2-1	CASISLSGRANEQFF	TGTGCCAGCATTTCCCTTAGCGGTAGGGCGAATGAGCAGTTCTTC
-	TRBD2	TRBV5-1	14	TRBJ2-5	CASSVQREGETQYF	TGCGCCAGCAGCGTCCAGCGGGAGGGAGAGACCCAGTACTTC
-	-	TRBV7-3	14	TRBJ2-5	CASSSKVHGETQYF	TGTGCCAGCAGCTCTAAGGTTCACGGGGAGACCCAGTACTTC
once	-	TRBV5-6	12	TRBJ1-2	CASSNGQYGYTF	TGTGCCAGCAGCAACGGACAGTATGGCTACACCTTC
-	-	TRBV28	13	TRBJ1-2	CASSLNMDYGYTF	TGTGCCAGCAGTTTGAACATGGACTATGGCTACACCTTC
once	-	TRBV6-5	15	TRBJ1-1	CASRGGTLGTTEAFF	TGTGCCAGCAGAGGGGGGACACTGGGGACGACTGAAGCTTTCTTT
-	-	TRBV6-6	12	TRBJ2-3	CASSYSSGTQYF	TGTGCCAGCAGTTACTCGAGCGGAACGCAGTATTTT
-	TRBD2	TRBV28	15	TRBJ2-2	CASSLAGANTGELFF	TGTGCCAGCAGTTTGGCGGGGGCGAACACCGGGGAGCTGTTTTTT
few	TRBD1	TRBV2	13	TRBJ1-1	CASSRQGNTEAFF	TGTGCCAGCAGCCGACAGGGGAACACTGAAGCTTTCTTT
-	TRBD2	TRBV7-9	16	TRBJ2-1	CASSLPSGRANNEQFF	TGTGCCAGCAGCCTCCCTAGCGGGAGGGCCAACAATGAGCAGTTCTTC
-	TRBD2	TRBV6-1	15	TRBJ2-5	CASRASAGGQETQYF	TGTGCCAGCAGGGCTTCGGCGGGGGGCCAGGAGACCCAGTACTTC
-	TRBD2	TRBV5-1	15	TRBJ2-7	CASSSGLATTYEQYF	TGCGCCAGCAGCTCGGGACTAGCGACAACCTACGAGCAGTACTTC
-	-	TRBV7-6	16	TRBJ2-3	CASSLLGQGGTDTQYF	TGTGCCAGCAGCTTATTGGGCCAGGGTGGCACAGATACGCAGTATTTT
-	-	TRBV13	12	TRBJ2-2	CASSLSTGELFF	TGTGCCAGCAGCTTAAGTACCGGGGAGCTGTTTTTT
-	-	TRBV6-4	15	TRBJ1-2	CASSDSFTGNYGYTF	TGTGCCAGCAGTGACTCTTTTACAGGTAACTATGGCTACACCTTC
-	TRBD1	TRBV6-1	14	TRBJ2-7	CASSRDSYSYEQYF	TGTGCCAGCAGTCGGGACAGCTACTCCTACGAGCAGTACTTC
once	TRBD1	TRBV7-9	17	TRBJ1-6	CASSERQGGLNNSPLHF	TGTGCCAGCAGCGAGCGACAGGGGGGGTTGAATAATTCACCCCTCCACTTT
-	-	TRBV11-2	16	TRBJ2-5	CASSLVRNTLQETQYF	TGTGCCAGCAGCTTAGTGCGGAATACCCTCCAAGAGACCCAGTACTTC
-	-	TRBV7-8	18	TRBJ1-1	CASSFSLSGAKRNTEAFF	TGTGCCAGCAGCTTTAGCCTCTCCGGGGCGAAGAGGAACACTGAAGCTTTCTTT
-	-	TRBV6-1	12	TRBJ2-3	CASSEVPDTQYF	TGTGCCAGCAGTGAAGTTCCAGATACGCAGTATTTT
-	-	TRBV7-6	13	TRBJ1-1	CASSPRQDTEAFF	TGTGCCAGCAGCCCACGACAGGACACTGAAGCTTTCTTT
-	-	TRBV7-6	13	TRBJ2-4	CASSLEQQNIQYF	TGTGCCAGCAGCTTAGAACAGCAAAACATTCAGTACTTC
-	-	TRBV7-9	14	TRBJ1-5	CASSPPDGNQPQHF	TGTGCCAGCAGCCCCCCTGACGGCAATCAGCCCCAGCATTTT
-	-	TRBV7-7	15	TRBJ1-4	CASRTLGVTNEKLFF	TGTGCTAGCAGGACCCTCGGGGTAACTAATGAAAAACTGTTTTTT
-	-	TRBV10-1	15	TRBJ1-3	CASSEWRGSGNTIYF	TGCGCCAGCAGTGAGTGGCGAGGCTCTGGAAACACCATATATTTT
few	-	TRBV30	13	TRBJ1-5	CAWSDRWNQPQHF	TGTGCCTGGAGTGACAGGTGGAATCAGCCCCAGCATTTT
-	-	TRBV28	13	TRBJ1-2	CASSATGFYGYTF	TGTGCCAGCAGTGCTACAGGGTTCTATGGCTACACCTTC
-	-	TRBV5-1	15	TRBJ2-3	CASSPVKESPSTQYF	TGCGCCAGCAGCCCAGTGAAGGAGAGCCCCTCTACGCAGTATTTT